This T cell receptor (beta chain) was retrieved from a study of blood T cell repertoires in COVID-19. Germline CDR1 is SEHNR and CDR2 is FQNEAQ (reference sequence). V shed 4 bases and J 4 bases; nucleotides not matched to a gene: 10. There are 16 residues in the CDR3. Sequenced by immunoSEQ multiplex PCR; TCRdb stores in-frame clones only, minus some. The data contain under 200,000 clones, 70% to 85% of them seen just once; the ten biggest clones take up roughly 5%. The clonotype originates from a woman in her fifties or sixties with acute COVID-19. The chain links TRBV7-9 to TRBJ2-5, with TRBD2 matching over 9 bases. The specimen sequenced was PBMCs or T cells enriched from blood (not recorded which). The CDR3 reads CASSSTWVSGRETQYF. CDR3 nucleotides: TGTGCCAGCAGCTCTACCTGGGTTAGCGGGAGAGAGACCCAGTACTTC.